This T cell receptor (beta chain) was retrieved from a study of beta chain features in type 1 diabetes. Trimming took 6 bases from V and 0 from J; bases not matched to a gene: 8. CDR3 length: 16 residues. CDR1 SQVTM and CDR2 ANQGSEA come from the germline V gene. The isolated RNA, all of it, was reverse transcribed, so expressed TCRB transcripts were what got sequenced. This table comes from immunoSEQ multiplex PCR, and its TCRdb copy is limited to in-frame clones, with some not included. The sample records roughly 610,000 clones, roughly 16% being singletons. The chain couples TRBV29-1 to TRBJ2-2; TRBD2 aligns across 9 bases. This clonotype was obtained from a man aged 18 to 35 in good health. Sequencing was carried out using naive CD4+ T cells from blood. CDR3 nucleotide sequence: TGCAGCGTGGTAACTAGCGGGCATACGAACACCGGGGAGCTGTTTTTT. Its translation: CSVVTSGHTNTGELFF.